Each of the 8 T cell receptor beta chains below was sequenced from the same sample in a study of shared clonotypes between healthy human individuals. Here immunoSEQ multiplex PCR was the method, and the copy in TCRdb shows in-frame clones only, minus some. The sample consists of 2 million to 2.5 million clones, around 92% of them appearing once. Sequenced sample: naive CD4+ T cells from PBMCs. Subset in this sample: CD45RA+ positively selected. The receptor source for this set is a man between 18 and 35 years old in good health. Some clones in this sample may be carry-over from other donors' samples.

This chain's CDR3 is CATSRDLTSGGARYEQYF. The CDR3 DNA is TGTGCCACCAGCAGAGATCTGACTAGCGGGGGCGCTAGGTACGAGCAGTACTTC. V and J are TRBV15 and TRBJ2-7; 12 positions agree with TRBD2. With 0 bases clipped from V and 4 bases from J, the junction kept 10 bases outside the gene matches. From germline, CDR1 is LNHNV and CDR2 YYDKDF (reference sequence). This CDR3 is built from 18 residues.

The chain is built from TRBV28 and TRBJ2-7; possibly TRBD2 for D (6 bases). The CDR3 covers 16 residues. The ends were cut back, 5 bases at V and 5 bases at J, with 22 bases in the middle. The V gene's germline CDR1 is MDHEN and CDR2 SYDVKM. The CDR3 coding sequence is TGTGCCAGCAGTCCCTTTCTTGGAGGGTGGCTCCACGAGCAGTACTTC. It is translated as CASSPFLGGWLHEQYF. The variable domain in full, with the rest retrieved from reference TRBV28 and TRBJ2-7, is DVKVTQSSRYLVKRTGEKVFLECVQDMDHENMFWYRQDPGLGLRLIYFSYDVKMKEKGDIPEGYSVSREKKERFSLILESASTNQTSMYLCASSPFLGGWLHEQYFGPGTRLTVT.

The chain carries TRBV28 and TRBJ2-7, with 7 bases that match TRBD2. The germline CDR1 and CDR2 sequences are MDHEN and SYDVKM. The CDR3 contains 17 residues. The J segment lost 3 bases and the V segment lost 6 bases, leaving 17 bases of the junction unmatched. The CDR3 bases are TGTGCCAGCAGGGCAGTTTTTCCTAGCGGTTCTGACTACGAGCAGTACTTC. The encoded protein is CASRAVFPSGSDYEQYF.

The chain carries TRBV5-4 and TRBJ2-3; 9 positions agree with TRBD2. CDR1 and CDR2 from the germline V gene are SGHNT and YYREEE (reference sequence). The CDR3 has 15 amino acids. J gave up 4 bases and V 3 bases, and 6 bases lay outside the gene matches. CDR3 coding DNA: TGTGCCAGCAGCTCCCGGATAGCGGGGGCAGATACGCAGTATTTT. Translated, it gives CASSSRIAGADTQYF.

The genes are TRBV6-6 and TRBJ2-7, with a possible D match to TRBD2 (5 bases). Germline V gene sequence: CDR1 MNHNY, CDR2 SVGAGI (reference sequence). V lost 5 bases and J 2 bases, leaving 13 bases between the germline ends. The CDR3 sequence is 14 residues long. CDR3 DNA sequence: TGTGCCAGCAGTAGCGGAGGCAAACCCTACGAGCAGTACTTC. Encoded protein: CASSSGGKPYEQYF.

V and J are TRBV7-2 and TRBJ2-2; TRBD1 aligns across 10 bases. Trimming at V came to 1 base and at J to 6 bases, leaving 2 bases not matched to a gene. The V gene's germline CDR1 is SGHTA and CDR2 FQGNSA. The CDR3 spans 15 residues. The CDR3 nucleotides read TGTGCCAGCAGCTTAGTGACAGGGGGCTCCGGGGAGCTGTTTTTT. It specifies CASSLVTGGSGELFF. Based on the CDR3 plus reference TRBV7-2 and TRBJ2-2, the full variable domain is GAGVSQSPSNKVTEKGKDVELRCDPISGHTALYWYRQSLGQGLEFLIYFQGNSAPDKSGLPSDRFSAERTGGSVSTLTIQRTQQEDSAVYLCASSLVTGGSGELFFGEGSRLTVL.

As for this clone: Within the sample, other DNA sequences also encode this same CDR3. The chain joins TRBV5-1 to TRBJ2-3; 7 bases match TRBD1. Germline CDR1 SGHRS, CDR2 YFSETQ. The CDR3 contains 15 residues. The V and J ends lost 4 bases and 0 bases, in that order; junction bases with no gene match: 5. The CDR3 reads CASSIGTASTDTQYF. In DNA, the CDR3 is TGCGCCAGCAGCATCGGGACAGCTAGCACAGATACGCAGTATTTT.

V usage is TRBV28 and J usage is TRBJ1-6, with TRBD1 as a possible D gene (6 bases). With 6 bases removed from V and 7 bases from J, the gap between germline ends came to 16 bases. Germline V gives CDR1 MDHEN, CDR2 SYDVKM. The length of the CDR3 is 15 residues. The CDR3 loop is CASRTQGIVNSPLHF. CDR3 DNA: TGTGCCAGCAGGACCCAGGGGATTGTAAATTCACCCCTCCACTTT.